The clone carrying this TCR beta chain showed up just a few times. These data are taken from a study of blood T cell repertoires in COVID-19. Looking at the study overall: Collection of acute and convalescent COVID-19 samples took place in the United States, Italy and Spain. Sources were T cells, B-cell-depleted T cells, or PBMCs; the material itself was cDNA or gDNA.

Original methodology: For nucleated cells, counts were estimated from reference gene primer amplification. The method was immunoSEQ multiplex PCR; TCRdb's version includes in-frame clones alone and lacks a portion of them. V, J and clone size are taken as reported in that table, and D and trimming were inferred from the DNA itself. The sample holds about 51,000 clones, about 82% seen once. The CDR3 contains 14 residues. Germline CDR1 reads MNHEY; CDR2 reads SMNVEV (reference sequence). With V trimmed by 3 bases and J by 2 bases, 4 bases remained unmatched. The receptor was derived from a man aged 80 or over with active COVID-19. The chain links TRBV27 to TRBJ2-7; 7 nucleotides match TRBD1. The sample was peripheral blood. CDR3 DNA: TGTGCCAGCAGTTTTCGGACAGGTCCCTACGAGCAGTACTTC. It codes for CASSFRTGPYEQYF.